Presented here are 29 T cell receptor beta chains from one specimen sequenced in a study of beta chain features in type 1 diabetes. Their cognate antigens are unknown. Notes on the study in general: Significant though moderate, a shortening of TCRB CDR3s appeared in all four CD4+ subsets of Type 1 diabetes patients.

Expressed TCRB transcripts were sequenced, since all the RNA that had been isolated was reverse transcribed. This table comes from immunoSEQ multiplex PCR, and its TCRdb copy is limited to in-frame clones, with some not included. The sample includes 600,000 to 700,000 clones, over 10% of them seen just once. The sample comprised naive CD4+ T cells from blood. All receptors derive from a man in his thirties or forties with type 1 diabetes.

This clone was picked up a small number of times. V is TRBV25-1 and J is TRBJ1-2; 7 nucleotides match TRBD1. Trimming took 3 bases from V and 8 from J; bases not matched to a gene: 9. In germline, CDR1 is MGHDK, CDR2 SYGVNS. The CDR3 has 14 amino acids. The CDR3 nucleotides read TGTGCCAGCAGTGAGGACACGAGACAGGGCGGCTACACCTTC. Protein: CASSEDTRQGGYTF.

This clone has a handful of counts. V and J are TRBV4-2 and TRBJ2-7, with 7 bases aligning to TRBD2. CDR1 and CDR2 (germline): LGHNA, YNFKEQ. CDR3 length: 14 amino acids. V shed 5 bases, J shed 6 bases, and the junction held 10 bases outside the gene matches. The CDR3 loop is CASSLVGGDGEQYF. The DNA of the CDR3 is TGTGCCAGCAGCTTAGTGGGAGGGGACGGCGAGCAGTACTTC.

V and J are TRBV9 and TRBJ1-2; D gene ambiguous. CDR1 SGDLS and CDR2 YYNGEE come from the germline V gene. There are 14 residues in the CDR3. Trimming pared 0 bases from V and 4 bases from J, leaving 10 bases between. CDR3 bases: TGTGCCAGCAGCGTAGATCCCGGGCTCTATGGCTACACCTTC. Encoded protein: CASSVDPGLYGYTF.

V gene TRBV2 combines with J gene TRBJ1-1; D is undetermined. Germline V gene sequence: CDR1 SNHLY, CDR2 FYNNEI. CDR3 length: 12 amino acids. The V and J ends lost 4 bases and 2 bases respectively, with 5 bases between them. CDR3 DNA: TGTGCCAGCAGTGGGTCAAACACTGAAGCTTTCTTT. Translated, it gives CASSGSNTEAFF.

This clone was picked up a small number of times. The rearrangement joins TRBV6-6 to TRBJ1-5; D may be TRBD1 (6 bases). In germline, CDR1 is MNHNY, CDR2 SVGAGI (reference sequence). The CDR3 consists of 14 residues. The ends were cut back, 5 bases at V and 7 bases at J, with 15 bases in the middle. Here the CDR3 reads CASSHGGAGQPQHF. In DNA, the CDR3 is TGTGCCAGCAGTCACGGGGGGGCTGGCCAGCCCCAGCATTTT.

V gene TRBV2 combines with J gene TRBJ1-1; maybe TRBD1 (5 bases). Looked up from germline, CDR1 is SNHLY and CDR2 is FYNNEI. The germline V and J ends were trimmed by 8 bases and 7 bases, with 11 bases remaining between them. The CDR3 consists of 11 residues. The CDR3 DNA follows: TGTGCCAGCCGTTGGGGGAATGAAGCTTTCTTT. It codes for CASRWGNEAFF. The whole variable domain, filled in from reference TRBV2 and TRBJ1-1, reads EPEVTQTPSHQVTQMGQEVILRCVPISNHLYFYWYRQILGQKVEFLVSFYNNEISEKSEIFDDQFSVERPDGSNFTLKIRSTKLEDSAMYFCASRWGNEAFFGQGTRLTVV.

The chain employs TRBV29-1 and TRBJ2-1, with 7 bases matching TRBD2. The CDR3 runs 13 residues. After removal of 6 bases from V and 4 bases from J, the junction contained 6 bases not matched to a gene. Germline assignment: CDR1 SQVTM and CDR2 ANQGSEA. In DNA form, the CDR3 reads TGCAGCGTCTCTAGCGGTGCTTACAATGAGCAGTTCTTC. Encoded protein: CSVSSGAYNEQFF.

This clone was picked up a small number of times. This chain uses TRBV7-2 with TRBJ2-5; D unclear. Germline assignment: CDR1 SGHTA and CDR2 FQGNSA. This CDR3 comprises 12 residues. Deletions cut 5 bases from V and 2 bases from J, with 6 bases between. CDR3 sequence: CASSGPQETQYF. The CDR3 DNA follows: TGTGCCAGCAGCGGACCGCAAGAGACCCAGTACTTC.

The chain recombines TRBV30 with TRBJ1-3; D gene uncertain. The CDR3 runs 13 residues. Germline lookup yields CDR1 GTSNPN and CDR2 SVGIG (reference sequence). The V and J ends lost 4 bases and 8 bases respectively, with 15 bases between them. Here the CDR3 DNA reads TGTGCCTGGAATCCACATCTGACGGACACCATATATTTT. It codes for CAWNPHLTDTIYF.

The rearrangement uses TRBV19 and TRBJ1-5; no clear D gene. CDR3 length: 12 residues. Germline CDR1 is LNHDA and CDR2 is SQIVND (reference sequence). Trimming removed 2 bases at V and 9 bases at J, with 8 bases between. CDR3 region: CASSISETPQHF. The CDR3 DNA is TGTGCCAGTAGTATATCGGAGACGCCCCAGCATTTT.

The V gene is TRBV7-9, the J gene TRBJ2-7; possibly TRBD1 or TRBD2 for D (5 bases each). Trimming stripped 5 bases from V and 3 bases from J, with 14 bases between. The CDR3 totals 14 residues. Germline-derived CDR1 and CDR2 are SEHNR and FQNEAQ (reference sequence). CDR3 region: CASSLRDRSYEQYF. The CDR3 nucleotides are TGTGCCAGCAGCCTCCGGGACCGCAGCTACGAGCAGTACTTC. The whole variable domain, filled in from reference TRBV7-9 and TRBJ2-7, reads DTGVSQNPRHKITKRGQNVTFRCDPISEHNRLYWYRQTLGQGPEFLTYFQNEAQLEKSRLLSDRFSAERPKGSFSTLEIQRTEQGDSAMYLCASSLRDRSYEQYFGPGTRLTVT.

This clone was observed a handful of times. The rearrangement uses TRBV29-1 and TRBJ2-7, with a possible D match to TRBD1 (7 bases). V was trimmed by 3 bases and J by 0 bases, leaving 12 bases between them. From germline, CDR1 is SQVTM and CDR2 ANQGSEA. The CDR3 contains 14 residues. Here the CDR3 reads CSVERDRSSYEQYF. The DNA for the CDR3 is TGCAGCGTTGAGCGGGACAGAAGCTCCTACGAGCAGTACTTC.

This clone was found a few times. J is TRBJ1-4 and V is TRBV7-9; D might be TRBD1 (6 bases). CDR1 and CDR2 (germline): SEHNR, FQNEAQ (reference sequence). The CDR3 runs 14 residues. Trimming shortened V by 4 bases and J by 8 bases, and 14 bases separated the two germline ends. The CDR3 coding sequence is TGTGCCAGCAGCTCAACAGGGAGAGGCGAAAAACTGTTTTTT. This translates into CASSSTGRGEKLFF.

The rearrangement uses TRBV7-9 and TRBJ1-2; no firm D call. Trimming cost V 2 bases and J 7 bases, with 11 bases left between them. Germline CDR1 SEHNR, CDR2 FQNEAQ (reference sequence). The CDR3 length is 13 residues. The CDR3: CASSLPGIGGYTF. The CDR3, as DNA: TGTGCCAGCAGCTTACCTGGGATCGGTGGCTACACCTTC.

This clone was seen more than once but under ten times. The V call is TRBV30, the J call TRBJ2-7; D is perhaps TRBD1 (6 bases). V shed 3 bases and J shed 12 bases, with 18 bases lying between them. The CDR3 covers 12 residues. Germline V lookup: CDR1 GTSNPN, CDR2 SVGIG (reference sequence). CDR3 in amino acids: CAWSLGGPTRYF. In DNA, the CDR3 is TGTGCCTGGAGCCTAGGGGGTCCTACGCGGTACTTC.

V usage is TRBV7-9 and J usage is TRBJ2-7; possible D gene TRBD1, 6 bases. Germline CDR1 reads SEHNR; CDR2 reads FQNEAQ (reference sequence). The CDR3 is 15 residues long. V lost 6 bases and J 0 bases, leaving 15 bases between the germline ends. CDR3 amino acids: CASSPDGGLSYEQYF. The CDR3 DNA sequence: TGTGCCAGCAGTCCAGATGGGGGCCTCTCCTACGAGCAGTACTTC.

This clone was observed a handful of times. J is TRBJ2-7 and V is TRBV6-1; TRBD1 matches 7 bases. V dropped 8 bases and J dropped 1; count of bases not matched to a gene: 11. CDR1 and CDR2 (germline): MNHNS, SASEGT. CDR3 size: 15 residues. The CDR3 DNA reads TGTGCCAGCCGCGAAGGGGCAGGGGGATCCTACGAGCAGTACTTC. It specifies CASREGAGGSYEQYF.

The rearrangement uses TRBV5-1 and TRBJ1-4; a weak D match, TRBD1 (5 bases). The CDR3 is 13 amino acids. Germline V lookup: CDR1 SGHRS, CDR2 YFSETQ. Trimming stripped 3 bases from V and 5 bases from J, with 8 bases between. The CDR3 loop is CASSSDSNEKLFF. The CDR3 bases are TGCGCCAGCAGCTCCGACAGCAATGAAAAACTGTTTTTT. Filled out from reference TRBV5-1 and TRBJ1-4, the complete variable domain reads KAGVTQTPRYLIKTRGQQVTLSCSPISGHRSVSWYQQTPGQGLQFLFEYFSETQRNKGNFPGRFSGRQFSNSRSEMNVSTLELGDSALYLCASSSDSNEKLFFGSGTQLSVL.

This clone has just a few counts. The chain carries TRBV9 and TRBJ2-3, with 8 bases that match TRBD2. The CDR3 length is 15 residues. V was clipped by 3 bases and J by 2 bases; unmatched bases: 5. Germline CDR1 SGDLS, CDR2 YYNGEE. In DNA, the CDR3 is TGTGCCAGCAGCGCGCGCGGGGGGCTCACAGATACGCAGTATTTT. Translating it yields CASSARGGLTDTQYF.

This chain connects TRBV6-1 to TRBJ2-1, with D unresolved. V was pared by 2 bases and J by 8 bases, with 7 bases between. The CDR3 consists of 12 residues. Germline loops: CDR1 MNHNS, CDR2 SASEGT. CDR3 bases: TGTGCCAGCAGTGAACCGACGGATGAGCAGTTCTTC. It specifies CASSEPTDEQFF.

This chain connects TRBV7-9 to TRBJ2-3; possibly TRBD1 for D (6 bases). The CDR3 is 15 amino acids. Germline V lookup: CDR1 SEHNR, CDR2 FQNEAQ (reference sequence). Trimming took off 3 bases at V and 2 bases at J, with 12 bases between the two ends. CDR3 coding DNA: TGTGCCAGCAGCTTGAGCAGGGGCCTCACAGATACGCAGTATTTT. This gives the protein CASSLSRGLTDTQYF.

V gene TRBV9 combines with J gene TRBJ2-1; D gene uncertain. CDR1 and CDR2 (germline): SGDLS, YYNGEE. CDR3 length equals 13 residues. The V gene lost 2 bases and the J gene lost 8 bases, with 11 bases spanning the gap. The CDR3 coding sequence is TGTGCCAGCAGCGTCCCTAGTTCGCATGAGCAGTTCTTC. Its translation: CASSVPSSHEQFF.

This clone was counted between two and nine times. The V gene is TRBV7-3, the J gene TRBJ2-7; a weak D match, TRBD2 (7 bases). This CDR3 region has 14 residues. The V gene's germline CDR1 is SGHTA and CDR2 FQGTGA. V was trimmed by 2 bases and J by 2 bases, leaving 10 bases between them. This chain's CDR3 is CASSLYGGPYEQYF. In DNA, the CDR3 is TGTGCCAGCAGCTTATACGGGGGGCCCTACGAGCAGTACTTC.

The chain employs TRBV10-3 and TRBJ1-2, with unresolved D. Trimming stripped 0 bases from V and 1 base from J, with 9 bases between. Germline-derived CDR1 and CDR2 are ENHRY and SYGVKD. The CDR3 runs to 15 residues. CDR3 in DNA: TGTGCCATCAGTGAGTCAAAGGTTATTAACTATGGCTACACCTTC. Protein product: CAISESKVINYGYTF.

The chain couples TRBV19 to TRBJ2-3; D unresolved. With 6 bases removed from V and 6 bases from J, the gap between germline ends came to 4 bases. The CDR3 has 10 residues. Germline CDR1 is LNHDA and CDR2 is SQIVND (reference sequence). The DNA for the CDR3 is TGTGCCAGTAGCCACGATACGCAGTATTTT. It translates to CASSHDTQYF.

The genes are TRBV4-1 and TRBJ2-5; a weak D match, TRBD2 (6 bases). The CDR3 length is 13 residues. Germline assignment: CDR1 MGHRA and CDR2 YSYEKL. V was shortened by 1 base and J by 4 bases, with 7 bases between the two germline ends. The chain's CDR3 is CASSQVGLETQYF. CDR3 coding DNA: TGCGCCAGCAGCCAAGTGGGACTAGAGACCCAGTACTTC.

The rearrangement joins TRBV2 to TRBJ2-5; D is uncertain. The CDR3 consists of 12 residues. V dropped 5 bases and J dropped 5 bases, with 9 bases sitting between them. CDR1 and CDR2 (germline): SNHLY, FYNNEI. The CDR3 is CASSLYGETQYF. For the CDR3, the DNA is TGTGCCAGCAGTTTATACGGGGAGACCCAGTACTTC.

This chain connects TRBV4-3 to TRBJ1-1; no clear D. V was shortened by 1 base and J by 2 bases, with 11 bases between the two germline ends. There are 15 residues in the CDR3. Germline loops: CDR1 LGHNA, CDR2 YSLEER. CDR3 sequence (DNA): TGCGCCAGCAGCCAAGTTTTTAACACTAACACTGAAGCTTTCTTT. This gives the protein CASSQVFNTNTEAFF.

The gene calls are TRBV11-2 and TRBJ1-4; 7 bases line up with TRBD1. Per the germline V gene, CDR1 is SGHAT and CDR2 is FQNNGV. The junction had 5 bases not matched to a gene; V was cut back by 4 bases and J by 6 bases. The CDR3 length is 14 residues. The CDR3 here is CASSSTGSYEKLFF. CDR3 coding DNA: TGTGCCAGCAGCTCGACAGGGTCATATGAAAAACTGTTTTTT.